The clone carrying this T cell receptor (beta chain) has more than one count but fewer than ten. TCR beta CDR3 sequences were amplified from RNA transcripts. The TCR CDR3 first-round RT-PCR relied on the HTBI primer set. TCRdb re-analysed the multiplex PCR reads in MiXCR, keeping a single row per CDR3 protein. Of around 600,000 distinct CDR3 sequences in the sample, more than 14% were seen once. The data derive from a study of T cells in Graves' hyperthyroidism and ophthalmopathy. A Clinical Activity Score of at least 3, a NOSPECS grade of at least 4 and a duration under 3 months were recorded in the ophthalmopathy patients. The study left out patients who had uncontrolled infection, other autoimmune disease, pregnancy or lactation. This CDR3 region has 15 residues. Germline V gives CDR1 SGHRS, CDR2 YFSETQ. V lost 2 bases and J lost 4; bases outside the gene matches: 6.

The V and J genes are TRBV5-1 and TRBJ2-5, with TRBD2 matching 9 bases. The TCR was taken from a woman aged 50 to 60 with Graves' ophthalmopathy. The sequenced sample was blood. As DNA, the CDR3 is TGCGCCAGCAGCTTCATTAGCGGGAGTGCAGAGACCCAGTACTTC. Encoded protein: CASSFISGSAETQYF. Combining the CDR3 with reference TRBV5-1 and TRBJ2-5 gives the whole variable domain KAGVTQTPRYLIKTRGQQVTLSCSPISGHRSVSWYQQTPGQGLQFLFEYFSETQRNKGNFPGRFSGRQFSNSRSEMNVSTLELGDSALYLCASSFISGSAETQYFGPGTRLLVL.